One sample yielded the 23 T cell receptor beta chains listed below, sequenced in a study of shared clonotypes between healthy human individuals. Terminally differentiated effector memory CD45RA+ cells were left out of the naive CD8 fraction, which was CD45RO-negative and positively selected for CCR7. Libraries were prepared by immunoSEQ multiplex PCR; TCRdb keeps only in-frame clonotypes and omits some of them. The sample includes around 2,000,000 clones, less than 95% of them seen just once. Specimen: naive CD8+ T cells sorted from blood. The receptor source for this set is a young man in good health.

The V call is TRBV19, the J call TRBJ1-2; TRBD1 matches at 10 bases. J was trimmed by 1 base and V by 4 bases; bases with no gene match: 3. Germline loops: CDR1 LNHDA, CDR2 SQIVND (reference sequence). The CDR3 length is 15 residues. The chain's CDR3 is CASSNRDRGNYGYTF. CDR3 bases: TGTGCCAGTAGTAACCGGGACAGGGGTAACTATGGCTACACCTTC. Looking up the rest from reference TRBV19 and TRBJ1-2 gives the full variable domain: DGGITQSPKYLFRKEGQNVTLSCEQNLNHDAMYWYRQDPGQGLRLIYYSQIVNDFQKGDIAEGYSVSREKKESFPLTVTSAQKNPTAFYLCASSNRDRGNYGYTFGSGTRLTVV.

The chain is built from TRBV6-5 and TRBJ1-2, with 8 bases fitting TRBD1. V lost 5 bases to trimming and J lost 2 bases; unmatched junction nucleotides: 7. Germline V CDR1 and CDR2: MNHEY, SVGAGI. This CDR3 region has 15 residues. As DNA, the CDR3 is TGTGCCAGCAGTCCCAGGACAGGGTCAAACTATGGCTACACCTTC. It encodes CASSPRTGSNYGYTF.

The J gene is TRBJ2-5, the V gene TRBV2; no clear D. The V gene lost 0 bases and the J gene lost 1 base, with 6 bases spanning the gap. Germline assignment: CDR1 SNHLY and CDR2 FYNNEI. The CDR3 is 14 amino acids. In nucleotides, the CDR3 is TGTGCCAGCAGTGAAGCAGTTGGCCAAGAGACCCAGTACTTC. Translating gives CASSEAVGQETQYF.

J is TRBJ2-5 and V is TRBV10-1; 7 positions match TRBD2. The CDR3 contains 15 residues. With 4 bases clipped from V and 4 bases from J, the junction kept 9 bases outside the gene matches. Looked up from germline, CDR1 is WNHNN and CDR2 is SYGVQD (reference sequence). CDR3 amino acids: CASSGASGSGETQYF. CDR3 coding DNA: TGCGCCAGCAGTGGGGCTAGCGGAAGTGGAGAGACCCAGTACTTC.

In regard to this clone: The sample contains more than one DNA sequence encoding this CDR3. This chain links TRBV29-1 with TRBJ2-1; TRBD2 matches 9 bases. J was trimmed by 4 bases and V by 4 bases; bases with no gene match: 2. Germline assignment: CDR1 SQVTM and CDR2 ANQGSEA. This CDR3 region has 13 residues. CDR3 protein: CSVVLAGYNEQFF. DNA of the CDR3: TGCAGCGTTGTCCTAGCGGGGTACAATGAGCAGTTCTTC.

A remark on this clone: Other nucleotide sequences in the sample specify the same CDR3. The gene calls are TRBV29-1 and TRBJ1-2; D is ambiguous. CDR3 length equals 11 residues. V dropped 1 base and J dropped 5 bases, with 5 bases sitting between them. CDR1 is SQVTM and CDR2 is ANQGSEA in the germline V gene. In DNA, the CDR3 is TGCAGCGTTGAAGGTCTTTATGGCTACACCTTC. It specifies CSVEGLYGYTF.

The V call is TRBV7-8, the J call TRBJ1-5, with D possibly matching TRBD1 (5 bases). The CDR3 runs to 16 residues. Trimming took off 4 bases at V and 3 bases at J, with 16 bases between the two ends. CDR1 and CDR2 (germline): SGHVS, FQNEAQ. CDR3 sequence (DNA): TGTGCCAGCAGCTCGGGACCTACTCAGGCCAATCAGCCCCAGCATTTT. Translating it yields CASSSGPTQANQPQHF.

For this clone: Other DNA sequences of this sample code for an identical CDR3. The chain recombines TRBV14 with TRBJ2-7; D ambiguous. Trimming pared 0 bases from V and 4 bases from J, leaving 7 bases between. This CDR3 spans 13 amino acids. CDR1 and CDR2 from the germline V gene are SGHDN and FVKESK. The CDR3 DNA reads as TGTGCCAGCAGCCAAGATCTAAGTTACGAGCAGTACTTC. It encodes CASSQDLSYEQYF.

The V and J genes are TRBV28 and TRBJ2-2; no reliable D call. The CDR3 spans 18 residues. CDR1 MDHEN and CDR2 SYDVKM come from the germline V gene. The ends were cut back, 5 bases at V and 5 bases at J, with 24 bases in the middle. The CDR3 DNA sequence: TGTGCCAGCAGTACCGCCGTAGTGACCCATCCCCAAACCGGGGAGCTGTTTTTT. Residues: CASSTAVVTHPQTGELFF.

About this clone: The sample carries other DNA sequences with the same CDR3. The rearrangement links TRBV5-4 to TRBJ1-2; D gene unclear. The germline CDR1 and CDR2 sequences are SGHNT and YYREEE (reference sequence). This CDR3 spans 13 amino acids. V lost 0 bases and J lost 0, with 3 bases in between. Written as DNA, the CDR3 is TGTGCCAGCAGCTTGGAAGCTAACTATGGCTACACCTTC. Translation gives CASSLEANYGYTF.

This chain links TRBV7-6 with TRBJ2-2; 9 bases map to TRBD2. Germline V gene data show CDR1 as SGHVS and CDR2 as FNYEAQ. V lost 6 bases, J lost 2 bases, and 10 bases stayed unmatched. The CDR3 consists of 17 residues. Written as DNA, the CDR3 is TGTGCCAGCAGTCCCCTAAATAGCGGGGGCAACACCGGGGAGCTGTTTTTT. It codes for CASSPLNSGGNTGELFF.

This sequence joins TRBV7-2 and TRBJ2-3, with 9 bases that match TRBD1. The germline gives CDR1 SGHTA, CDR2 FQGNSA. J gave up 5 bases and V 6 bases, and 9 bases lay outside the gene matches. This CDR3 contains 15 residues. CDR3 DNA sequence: TGTGCCAGCAGTTTCACAGGGGGCTCCAGAGATACGCAGTATTTT. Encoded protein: CASSFTGGSRDTQYF.

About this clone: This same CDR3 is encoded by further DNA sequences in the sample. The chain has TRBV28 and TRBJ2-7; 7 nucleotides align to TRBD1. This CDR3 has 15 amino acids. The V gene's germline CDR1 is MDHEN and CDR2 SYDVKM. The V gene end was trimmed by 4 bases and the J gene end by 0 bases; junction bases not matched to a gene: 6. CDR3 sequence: CASSYGTASSYEQYF. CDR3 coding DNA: TGTGCCAGCAGTTATGGGACAGCTAGCTCCTACGAGCAGTACTTC.

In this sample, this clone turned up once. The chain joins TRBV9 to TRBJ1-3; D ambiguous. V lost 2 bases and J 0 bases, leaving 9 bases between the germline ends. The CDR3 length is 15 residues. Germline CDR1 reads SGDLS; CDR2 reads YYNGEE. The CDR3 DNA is TGTGCCAGCAGCGTCGGTCACAACTCTGGAAACACCATATATTTT. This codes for CASSVGHNSGNTIYF.

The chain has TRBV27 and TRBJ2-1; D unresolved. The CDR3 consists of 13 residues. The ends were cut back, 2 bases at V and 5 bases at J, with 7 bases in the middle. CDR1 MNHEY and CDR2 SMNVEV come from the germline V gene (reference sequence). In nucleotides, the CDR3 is TGTGCCAGCAGTTTAAATATCAACAATGAGCAGTTCTTC. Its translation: CASSLNINNEQFF.

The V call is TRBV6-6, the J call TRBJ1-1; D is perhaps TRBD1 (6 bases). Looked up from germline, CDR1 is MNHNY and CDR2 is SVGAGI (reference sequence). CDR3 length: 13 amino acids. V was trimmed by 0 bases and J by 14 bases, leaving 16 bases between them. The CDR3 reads CASSYSIPGDVFF. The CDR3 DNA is TGTGCCAGCAGTTACTCGATCCCAGGGGACGTCTTCTTT.

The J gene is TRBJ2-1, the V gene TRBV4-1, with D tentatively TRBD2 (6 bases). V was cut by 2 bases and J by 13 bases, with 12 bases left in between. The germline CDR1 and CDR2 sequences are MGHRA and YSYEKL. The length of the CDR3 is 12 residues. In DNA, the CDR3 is TGCGCCAGCAGCCAACCGACGGGGGATCAGTTCTTC. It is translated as CASSQPTGDQFF.

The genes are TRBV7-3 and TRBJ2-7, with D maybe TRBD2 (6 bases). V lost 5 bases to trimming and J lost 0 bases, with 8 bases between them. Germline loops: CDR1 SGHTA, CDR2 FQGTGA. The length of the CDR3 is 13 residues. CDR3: CASSPGDSYEQYF. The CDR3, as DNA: TGTGCCAGCAGCCCGGGAGACTCCTACGAGCAGTACTTC.

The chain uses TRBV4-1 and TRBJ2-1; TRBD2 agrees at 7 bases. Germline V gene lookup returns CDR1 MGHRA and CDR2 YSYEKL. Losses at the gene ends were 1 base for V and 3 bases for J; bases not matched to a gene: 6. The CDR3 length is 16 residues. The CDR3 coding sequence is TGCGCCAGCAGCCAAGTGGGACTACCATTCTACAATGAGCAGTTCTTC. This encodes CASSQVGLPFYNEQFF.

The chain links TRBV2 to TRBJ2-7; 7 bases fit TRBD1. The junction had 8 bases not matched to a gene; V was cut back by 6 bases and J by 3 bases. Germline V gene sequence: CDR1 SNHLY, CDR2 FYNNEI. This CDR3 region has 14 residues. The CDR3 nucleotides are TGTGCCAGCAGCACCGGGGACAGCCTCTACGAGCAGTACTTC. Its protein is CASSTGDSLYEQYF.

The CDR3 coding sequence is TGCGCCAGCAGCTTCGGACAGGGGCAGGGCTACACCTTC. Translation gives CASSFGQGQGYTF. J is TRBJ1-2 and V is TRBV4-1, with 9 positions matching TRBD1. Germline CDR1 reads MGHRA; CDR2 reads YSYEKL. The trim removed 5 bases at V and 8 bases at J, leaving 6 bases unmatched. The CDR3 sequence is 13 residues long.

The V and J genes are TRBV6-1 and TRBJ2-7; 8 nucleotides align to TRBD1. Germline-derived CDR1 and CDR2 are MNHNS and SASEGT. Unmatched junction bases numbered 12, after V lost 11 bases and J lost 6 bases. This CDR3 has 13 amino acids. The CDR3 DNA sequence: TGTGCCGGACGGGACAGGCAAACATCCGAGCAGTACTTC. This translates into CAGRDRQTSEQYF.

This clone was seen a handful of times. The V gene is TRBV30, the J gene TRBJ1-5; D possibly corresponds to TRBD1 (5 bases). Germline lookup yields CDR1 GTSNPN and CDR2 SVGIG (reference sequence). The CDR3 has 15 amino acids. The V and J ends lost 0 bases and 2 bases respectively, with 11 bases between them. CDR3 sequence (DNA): TGTGCCTGGAGTGTACGAGGGGACCGCAATCAGCCCCAGCATTTT. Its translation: CAWSVRGDRNQPQHF.